The 17 T cell receptor beta chains below come from one sample, sequenced in a study of CD8 T cells in Susac syndrome. When the RNA was reverse transcribed, random hexamers were used with an input of roughly 0.45 to 1 ug. MiXCR, applied by TCRdb to the immunoSEQ multiplex PCR reads, yields one record per CDR3 protein. The sample contains hundreds of thousands of distinct CDR3 sequences, roughly 90% of which appear only once. The sample taken for sequencing was CD8+ T cells from PBMCs. These receptors all stem from a human donor with multiple sclerosis.

The chain employs TRBV20-1 and TRBJ2-1; D possibly corresponds to TRBD2 (6 bases). Trimming cost V 2 bases and J 7 bases, with 12 bases left between them. CDR1 is DFQATT, CDR2 SNEGSKA, per germline (reference sequence). The CDR3 is 13 residues long. The CDR3 coding sequence is TGCAGTGCTAGAAAACGGGAGCGGAATGAGCAGTTCTTC. Residues: CSARKRERNEQFF.

The J gene is TRBJ2-1, the V gene TRBV7-8; 8 nucleotides line up with TRBD2. CDR1 SGHVS and CDR2 FQNEAQ come from the germline V gene. The CDR3 is made up of 17 amino acids. J lost 7 bases, V lost 1 base, and 12 bases had no gene match. The CDR3 DNA is TGTGCCAGCAGCTTAGGGGTACTAGCGGCCTCCAAAAATGAGCAGTTCTTC. This translates into CASSLGVLAASKNEQFF.

The V gene is TRBV20-1, the J gene TRBJ2-7; 9 bases are shared with TRBD2. CDR1 is DFQATT and CDR2 is SNEGSKA in the germline V gene (reference sequence). This CDR3 spans 13 amino acids. CDR3 nucleotides: TGCAGCGTGGGTGGGACTAGCCTCTACGAGCAGTACTTC. Protein sequence: CSVGGTSLYEQYF.

V is TRBV27 and J is TRBJ2-6; 12 bases align to TRBD1. This CDR3 is 20 amino acids long. J lost 4 bases, V lost 4 bases, and 14 bases had no gene match. Germline V gives CDR1 MNHEY, CDR2 SMNVEV (reference sequence). In nucleotides, the CDR3 is TGTGCCAGCAGTTACCAGTTGATAGGGACAGGGGGCGAGGGGGCCAACGTCCTGACTTTC. Amino acids: CASSYQLIGTGGEGANVLTF.

The chain uses TRBV19 and TRBJ2-7; TRBD1 matches 9 bases. The CDR3 has 15 residues. CDR1 and CDR2 from the germline V gene are LNHDA and SQIVND (reference sequence). V was pared by 3 bases and J by 2 bases, with 5 bases of the junction left unmatched. Here the CDR3 DNA reads TGTGCCAGTAGTATTGGGACAGGGTCACCCTACGAGCAGTACTTC. Its protein is CASSIGTGSPYEQYF. Variable domain in full (rest from reference TRBV19 and TRBJ2-7): DGGITQSPKYLFRKEGQNVTLSCEQNLNHDAMYWYRQDPGQGLRLIYYSQIVNDFQKGDIAEGYSVSREKKESFPLTVTSAQKNPTAFYLCASSIGTGSPYEQYFGPGTRLTVT.

The CDR3 sequence is CSATAGTVTSTDTQYF. The CDR3 nucleotides read TGCAGTGCCACGGCGGGGACAGTAACTAGCACAGATACGCAGTATTTT. The genes are TRBV20-1 and TRBJ2-3, with D possibly being TRBD1 (7 bases). V lost 6 bases, J lost 0 bases, and 19 bases lay in between. The germline V gene has CDR1 DFQATT and CDR2 SNEGSKA (reference sequence). This CDR3 has 16 amino acids.

J is TRBJ2-1 and V is TRBV7-2, with 14 bases matching TRBD2. Per germline, CDR1 SGHTA and CDR2 FQGNSA. The V gene end was trimmed by 3 bases and the J gene end by 2 bases; junction bases not matched to a gene: 6. The CDR3 is 18 residues long. The CDR3 is CASSLDGTSGGPYNEQFF. Here the CDR3 DNA reads TGTGCCAGCAGCTTGGACGGGACTAGCGGGGGTCCCTACAATGAGCAGTTCTTC.

The chain uses TRBV30 and TRBJ1-2; no definite D call. Germline values: CDR1 GTSNPN, CDR2 SVGIG (reference sequence). The CDR3 has 13 amino acids. With 2 bases removed from V and 5 bases from J, the gap between germline ends came to 12 bases. CDR3: CAWSLSVSYGYTF. CDR3 coding DNA: TGTGCCTGGAGTTTGTCGGTCAGTTATGGCTACACCTTC.

The rearrangement links TRBV5-1 to TRBJ1-3, with 9 positions matching TRBD1. This CDR3 region has 15 residues. Germline V gene sequence: CDR1 SGHRS, CDR2 YFSETQ. V lost 4 bases and J lost 8; bases outside the gene matches: 10. The CDR3 sequence: CASSPWTGDDDTIYF. The CDR3 nucleotides read TGCGCCAGCAGCCCCTGGACAGGGGATGATGACACCATATATTTT.

The chain uses TRBV7-9 and TRBJ2-1, with D perhaps TRBD2 (6 bases). Per germline, CDR1 SEHNR and CDR2 FQNEAQ (reference sequence). V was shortened by 7 bases and J by 6 bases, with 13 bases between the two germline ends. The CDR3 contains 13 residues. In DNA, the CDR3 is TGTGCCAGCATCCCAGAGACTAGCAATGAGCAGTTCTTC. Translated, it gives CASIPETSNEQFF.

This chain uses TRBV19 with TRBJ2-1; 9 bases line up with TRBD2. With V trimmed by 5 bases and J by 5 bases, 10 bases remained unmatched. Per germline, CDR1 LNHDA and CDR2 SQIVND (reference sequence). The CDR3 has 16 amino acids. The CDR3 is CASSLGGRAMHNEQFF. The CDR3 DNA is TGTGCCAGTAGTCTTGGCGGGAGGGCCATGCACAATGAGCAGTTCTTC. Together with reference TRBV19 and TRBJ2-1, the CDR3 gives the full variable domain: DGGITQSPKYLFRKEGQNVTLSCEQNLNHDAMYWYRQDPGQGLRLIYYSQIVNDFQKGDIAEGYSVSREKKESFPLTVTSAQKNPTAFYLCASSLGGRAMHNEQFFGPGTRLTVL.

This chain joins TRBV12-3 or TRBV12-4 and TRBJ2-1; D is undetermined. CDR3 length: 14 residues. Trimming stripped 1 base from V and 6 bases from J, with 10 bases between. CDR3 residues: CASSLVSGPNEQFF. In DNA, the CDR3 is TGTGCCAGCAGTTTAGTATCAGGCCCCAATGAGCAGTTCTTC.

The V call is TRBV4-3, the J call TRBJ1-5; 7 bases fit TRBD1. This CDR3 comprises 14 residues. The V segment lost 4 bases and the J segment 6 bases; nucleotides outside the gene matches: 6. Per germline, CDR1 LGHNA and CDR2 YSLEER. The CDR3 is CASSRLTGSQPQHF. CDR3 DNA: TGCGCCAGCAGCCGTTTGACAGGGAGTCAGCCCCAGCATTTT.

The chain is built from TRBV5-1 and TRBJ1-5, with a tentative D call TRBD1 (6 bases). V shed 1 base and J shed 6 bases, with 14 bases lying between them. Germline CDR1 reads SGHRS; CDR2 reads YFSETQ. The length of the CDR3 is 15 residues. CDR3 DNA sequence: TGCGCCAGCAGCTTGACGGGGGCAGGCTCTCAGCCCCAGCATTTT. Its translation is CASSLTGAGSQPQHF.

The chain links TRBV12-3 or TRBV12-4 to TRBJ1-4; D remains unclear. The CDR3 runs 14 residues. The ends were cut back, 5 bases at V and 5 bases at J, with 12 bases in the middle. The CDR3 bases are TGTGCCAGCAGTCCTGCGGGCCTAAATGAAAAACTGTTTTTT. As protein: CASSPAGLNEKLFF.

The V gene is TRBV7-9, the J gene TRBJ2-3; 7 positions match TRBD2. CDR3 length equals 16 residues. V shed 3 bases and J 2 bases; nucleotides not matched to a gene: 8. CDR1 and CDR2 (germline): SEHNR, FQNEAQ (reference sequence). CDR3 DNA sequence: TGTGCCAGCAGCTTGCCACTAGCGCCCTACACAGATACGCAGTATTTT. This sequence encodes CASSLPLAPYTDTQYF.

The rearrangement joins TRBV28 to TRBJ2-3, with D tentatively TRBD1 (6 bases). The V gene lost 7 bases and the J gene lost 2 bases, with 13 bases spanning the gap. Germline V gene sequence: CDR1 MDHEN, CDR2 SYDVKM. This CDR3 region has 14 residues. This chain's CDR3 is CASTETGYTDTQYF. CDR3 coding DNA: TGTGCCAGCACGGAGACAGGTTACACAGATACGCAGTATTTT.